This TCR beta chain came from a study of T cell responses to AZD1222 COVID-19 vaccine. Study-wide points: Repertoire sampling was restricted to post-peak T cell response timepoints. Once two AZD1222 doses were given, Spike-specific TCR breadth and depth went up. Donors were mostly white British, more females; clonal diversity possibly underestimated.

Notes on this clone: The target antigen is unknown.

J lost 6 bases, V lost 5 bases, and 8 bases had no gene match. The germline gives CDR1 SEHNR, CDR2 FQNEAQ (reference sequence). This CDR3 is built from 15 residues. TCRdb's table, derived via immunoSEQ multiplex PCR, lists solely in-frame clones and lacks some. The table has tens of thousands of clones, more than 80% seen once. Source: peripheral blood, taken on day 0 of AZD1222 vaccination. The genes are TRBV7-9 and TRBJ2-1; TRBD1 matches 9 bases. The clonotype was recovered from an adult in good health. The CDR3 reads CASSASRTGVNEQFF. CDR3 in DNA: TGTGCCAGCAGCGCCTCCCGGACAGGGGTCAATGAGCAGTTCTTC.